This T cell receptor (beta chain) is from a study of a mutant IDH1 vaccine in newly diagnosed glioma. About the research overall: With temozolomide cycles, or 4-6 weeks after radiotherapy alone, vaccination was started. Held at week 35, visit V12 was the safety follow-up, and visit V13 followed at week 47.

Documented time point: week 47, end of study. Every vaccine dose comprised 300 ug of mutant IDH1 20-mer peptide plus topical imiquimod. Scheduled for weeks 1, 3, 5, 7, 11, 15, 19 and 23, eight vaccinations were given to patients. Points on this clone: Its specificity is not known.

This table comes from immunoSEQ multiplex PCR, and its TCRdb copy is limited to in-frame clones, with some not included. The table lists 50,000 to 70,000 clones, around 83% of them singletons, with over 2.5% in the top ten. Study outcomes and limitations: Immune responses induced by the vaccine were seen in roughly 93% of patients, spanning multiple MHC alleles.

The sequence was collected from a woman aged 45 to 65 with glioma. The sequencing here drew on PBMCs, taken from a glioma patient whose treatment included an IDH1 peptide vaccine.

The CDR3 sequence: CASSGLAGGRETGELFF. Written as DNA, the CDR3 is TGTGCCAGCAGCGGACTAGCGGGGGGGCGGGAAACCGGGGAGCTGTTTTTT. The chain links TRBV5-4 to TRBJ2-2; TRBD2 agrees at 15 bases. Germline V gene sequence: CDR1 SGHNT, CDR2 YYREEE (reference sequence). V trimming: 4 bases; J trimming: 5 bases; junction bases outside the gene matches: 6. This CDR3 spans 17 amino acids.